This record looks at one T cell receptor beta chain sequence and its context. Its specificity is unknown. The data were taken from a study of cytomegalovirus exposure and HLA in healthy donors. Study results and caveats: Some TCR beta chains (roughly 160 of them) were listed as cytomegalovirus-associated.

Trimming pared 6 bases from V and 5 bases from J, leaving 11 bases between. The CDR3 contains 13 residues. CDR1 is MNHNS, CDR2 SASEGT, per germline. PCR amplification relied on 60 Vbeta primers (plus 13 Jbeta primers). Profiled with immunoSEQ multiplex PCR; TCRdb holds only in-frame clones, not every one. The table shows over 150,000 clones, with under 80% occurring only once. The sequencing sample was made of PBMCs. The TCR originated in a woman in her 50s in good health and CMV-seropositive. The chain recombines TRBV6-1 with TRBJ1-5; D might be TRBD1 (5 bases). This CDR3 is CASRQAGYQPQHF. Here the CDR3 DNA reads TGTGCCAGCAGACAGGCAGGGTATCAGCCCCAGCATTTT.